This T cell receptor beta chain is from a study of CD8 T cells in Susac syndrome. Relapsing-remitting disease, either stable or active, was present in the treatment-naive patients who were the multiple sclerosis controls. FACS enriched CD8+ TEMRA cells, while bulk CD8+ and CD4+ were negatively isolated. Points from the study as a whole: Individuals included in the TCR sequencing and HLA analysis were acknowledged by the study to be relatively few in number.

Reverse transcription used roughly 0.5 to 1 ug RNA and random hexamers. An immunoSEQ multiplex PCR amplified TCR beta CDR3 over 54 Vbeta and 13 Jbeta. From the immunoSEQ multiplex PCR reads, TCRdb called clonotypes with MiXCR, one entry per CDR3 protein. The repertoire holds fewer than 350,000 distinct CDR3 sequences, with around 92% as singletons. CDR3 length equals 16 residues. Germline CDR1 is LGHDT and CDR2 is YNNKEL (reference sequence). V was clipped by 0 bases and J by 4 bases; unmatched bases: 6. About this clonotype itself: The antigen remains undetermined.

The rearrangement uses TRBV3-1 and TRBJ2-7, with TRBD2 matching over 10 bases. Sample: CD4+ T cells from PBMCs. The receptor's source is a human donor with multiple sclerosis. The DNA of the CDR3 is TGTGCCAGCAGCCAAGATAGGGCTAGCGGGAGATACGAGCAGTACTTC. Protein: CASSQDRASGRYEQYF.